This T cell receptor (beta chain) was sequenced in a study of T-cell reconstitution after alpha-beta-depleted transplantation in children. A library of TCRbeta sequences, prepared with unique molecular identifiers, was generated. TCRdb redid the calling of the PCR reads with MiXCR, one entry per CDR3 protein. The sample holds tens of thousands of distinct CDR3 sequences; about 5% are singletons and the top ten take about 33%. Sequencing was performed on PBMCs, mostly from graft donor cells, taken 60 days after TCRalphabeta/CD19-depleted stem cell transplant. The clonotype originates from a female patient younger than 10 who had a stem cell transplant for aplastic anemia, so the T cells may come from the graft donor.

As DNA, the CDR3 is TGTGCCAGCTCACCCAGGTTGGCGGGAGCGGTAGGAGGGGAGACCCAGTACTTC. It specifies CASSPRLAGAVGGETQYF. The rearrangement uses TRBV18 and TRBJ2-5; TRBD2 agrees at 7 bases. CDR1 KGHSH and CDR2 LQKENI come from the germline V gene. V dropped 3 bases and J dropped 5; count of bases not matched to a gene: 18. The CDR3 extends over 18 amino acids.